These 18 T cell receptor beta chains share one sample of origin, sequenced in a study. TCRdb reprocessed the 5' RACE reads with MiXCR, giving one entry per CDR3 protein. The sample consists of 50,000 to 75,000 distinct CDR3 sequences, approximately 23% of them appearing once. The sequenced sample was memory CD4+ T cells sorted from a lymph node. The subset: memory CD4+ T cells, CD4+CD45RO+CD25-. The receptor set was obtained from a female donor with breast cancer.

The CDR3 nucleotides are TGTGCCAGCAGCCCGAGGGGTCGCGGGAGGGATTCACCCCTCCACTTT. Amino acids: CASSPRGRGRDSPLHF. The rearrangement joins TRBV9 to TRBJ1-6; tentative D call: TRBD1 (5 bases). Germline CDR1 is SGDLS and CDR2 is YYNGEE. This CDR3 comprises 16 residues. V lost 4 bases, J lost 8 bases, and 19 bases lay in between.

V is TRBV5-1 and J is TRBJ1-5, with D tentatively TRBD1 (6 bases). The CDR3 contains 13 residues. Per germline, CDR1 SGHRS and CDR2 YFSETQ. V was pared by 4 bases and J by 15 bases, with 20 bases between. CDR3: CASSGTPGQPWHF. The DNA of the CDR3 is TGCGCCAGCAGCGGCACCCCAGGACAGCCTTGGCATTTT.

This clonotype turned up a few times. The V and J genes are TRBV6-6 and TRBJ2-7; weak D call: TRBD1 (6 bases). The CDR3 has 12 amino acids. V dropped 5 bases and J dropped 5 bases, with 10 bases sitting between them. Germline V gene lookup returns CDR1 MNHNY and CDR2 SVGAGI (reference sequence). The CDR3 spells CASSPQGNEQYF. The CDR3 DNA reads TGTGCCAGCAGTCCACAGGGTAACGAGCAGTACTTC.

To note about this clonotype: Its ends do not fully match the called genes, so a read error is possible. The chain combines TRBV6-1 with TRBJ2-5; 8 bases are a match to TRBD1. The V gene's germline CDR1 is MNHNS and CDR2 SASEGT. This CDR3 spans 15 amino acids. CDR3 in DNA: TGTGCCAGCAGTGCCGACAGGGGAGGCGAGGAGACCCAGCACTTC. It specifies CASSADRGGEETQHF.

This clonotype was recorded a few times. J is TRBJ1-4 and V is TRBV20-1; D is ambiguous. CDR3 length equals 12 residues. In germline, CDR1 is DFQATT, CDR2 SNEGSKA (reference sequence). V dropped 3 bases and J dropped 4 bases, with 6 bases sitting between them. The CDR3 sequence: CSASLNNEKLFF. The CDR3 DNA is TGCAGTGCTAGCCTTAATAATGAAAAACTGTTTTTT.

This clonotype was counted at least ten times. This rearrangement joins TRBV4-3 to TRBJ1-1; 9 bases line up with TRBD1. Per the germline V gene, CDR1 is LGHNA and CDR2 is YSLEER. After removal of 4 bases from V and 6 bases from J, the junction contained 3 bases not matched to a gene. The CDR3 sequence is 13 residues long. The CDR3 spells CASSPRQGAEAFF. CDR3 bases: TGCGCCAGCAGCCCTCGACAGGGGGCTGAAGCTTTCTTT.

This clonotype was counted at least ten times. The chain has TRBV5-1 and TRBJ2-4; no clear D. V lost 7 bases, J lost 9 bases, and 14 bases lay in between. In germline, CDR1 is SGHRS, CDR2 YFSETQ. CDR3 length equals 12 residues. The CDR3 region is CASPPRPSIQYF. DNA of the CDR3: TGCGCCAGCCCTCCCCGACCGAGCATTCAGTACTTC.

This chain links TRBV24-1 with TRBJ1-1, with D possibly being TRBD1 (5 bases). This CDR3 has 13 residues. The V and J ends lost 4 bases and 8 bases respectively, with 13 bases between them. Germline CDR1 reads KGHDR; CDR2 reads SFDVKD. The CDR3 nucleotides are TGTGCCACCAGTGACAGAGGCGCAGGGGAAGCTTTCTTT. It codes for CATSDRGAGEAFF.

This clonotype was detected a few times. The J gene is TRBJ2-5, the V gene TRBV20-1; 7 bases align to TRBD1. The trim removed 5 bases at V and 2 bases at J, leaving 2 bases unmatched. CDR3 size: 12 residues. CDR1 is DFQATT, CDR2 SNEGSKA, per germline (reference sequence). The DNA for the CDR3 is TGCAGTGCTGAGGGACAGCAAGAGACCCAGTACTTC. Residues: CSAEGQQETQYF.

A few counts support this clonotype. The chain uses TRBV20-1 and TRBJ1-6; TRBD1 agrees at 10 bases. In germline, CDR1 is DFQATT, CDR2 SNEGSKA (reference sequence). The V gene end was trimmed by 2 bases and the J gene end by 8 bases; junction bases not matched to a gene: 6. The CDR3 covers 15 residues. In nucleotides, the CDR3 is TGCAGTGCTAGATTGACCGGGACAGGGGATTCACCCCTCCACTTT. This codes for CSARLTGTGDSPLHF.

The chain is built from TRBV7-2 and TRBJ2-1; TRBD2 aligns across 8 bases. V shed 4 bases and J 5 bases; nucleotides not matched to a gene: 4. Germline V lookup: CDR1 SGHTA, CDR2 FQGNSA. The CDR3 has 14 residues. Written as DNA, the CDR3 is TGTGCCAGCAGCTATACTAGCGGCGACAATGAGCAGTTCTTC. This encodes CASSYTSGDNEQFF. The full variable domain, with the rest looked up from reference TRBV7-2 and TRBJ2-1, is GAGVSQSPSNKVTEKGKDVELRCDPISGHTALYWYRQSLGQGLEFLIYFQGNSAPDKSGLPSDRFSAERTGGSVSTLTIQRTQQEDSAVYLCASSYTSGDNEQFFGPGTRLTVL.

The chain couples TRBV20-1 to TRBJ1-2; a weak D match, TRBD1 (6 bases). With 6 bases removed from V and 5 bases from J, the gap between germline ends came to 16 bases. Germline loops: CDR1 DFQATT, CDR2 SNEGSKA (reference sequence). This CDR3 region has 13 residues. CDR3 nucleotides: TGCAGTGCCGATGAAGGGGGGTGGTATGGCTACACCTTC. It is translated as CSADEGGWYGYTF.

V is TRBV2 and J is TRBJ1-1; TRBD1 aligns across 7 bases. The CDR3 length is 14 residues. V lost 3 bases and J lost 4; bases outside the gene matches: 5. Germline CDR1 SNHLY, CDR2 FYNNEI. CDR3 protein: CASSDAGDSTEAFF. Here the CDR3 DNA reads TGTGCCAGCAGTGACGCAGGGGACAGCACTGAAGCTTTCTTT.

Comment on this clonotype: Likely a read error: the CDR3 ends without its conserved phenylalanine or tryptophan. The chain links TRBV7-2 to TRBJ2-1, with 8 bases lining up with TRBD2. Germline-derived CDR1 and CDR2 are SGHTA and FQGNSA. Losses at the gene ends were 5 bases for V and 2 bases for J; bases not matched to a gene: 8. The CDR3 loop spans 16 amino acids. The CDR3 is CASSQRNGRAYNEQFS. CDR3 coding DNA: TGTGCCAGCAGCCAGCGGAACGGGAGGGCCTACAATGAGCAGTTCTCC.

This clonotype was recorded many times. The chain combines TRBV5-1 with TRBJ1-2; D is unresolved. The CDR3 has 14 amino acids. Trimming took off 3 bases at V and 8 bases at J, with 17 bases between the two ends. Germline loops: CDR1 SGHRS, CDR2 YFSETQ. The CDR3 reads CASSWGDGSEGYTF. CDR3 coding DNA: TGCGCCAGCAGCTGGGGTGATGGGTCGGAAGGCTACACCTTC.

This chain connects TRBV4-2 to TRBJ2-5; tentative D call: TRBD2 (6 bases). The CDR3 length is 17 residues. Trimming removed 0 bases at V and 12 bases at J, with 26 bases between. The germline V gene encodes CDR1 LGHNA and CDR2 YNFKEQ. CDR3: CASSQDQTPGTGGRKYF. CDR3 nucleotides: TGTGCCAGCAGCCAAGATCAGACCCCCGGGACTGGCGGACGGAAGTACTTC.

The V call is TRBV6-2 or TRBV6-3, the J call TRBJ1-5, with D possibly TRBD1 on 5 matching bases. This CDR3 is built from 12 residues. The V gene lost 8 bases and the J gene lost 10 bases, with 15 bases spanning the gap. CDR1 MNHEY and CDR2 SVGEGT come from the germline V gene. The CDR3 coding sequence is TGTGCCAGCCAAGGCCAGGGCAGCCCCCAGCATTTT. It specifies CASQGQGSPQHF.

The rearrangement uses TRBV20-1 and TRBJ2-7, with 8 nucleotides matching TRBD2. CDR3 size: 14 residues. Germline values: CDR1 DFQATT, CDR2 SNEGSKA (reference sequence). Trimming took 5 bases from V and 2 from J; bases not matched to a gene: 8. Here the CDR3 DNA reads TGCAGTGCTTCGAAGACTAGCGCGCCCTACGAGCAGTACTTC. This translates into CSASKTSAPYEQYF.